Below are 20 T cell receptor beta chains sequenced from a single sample in a study of cytomegalovirus exposure and HLA in healthy donors. Libraries were prepared by immunoSEQ multiplex PCR; TCRdb keeps only in-frame clonotypes and omits some of them. The sample consists of 120,000 to 150,000 clones, around nine tenths of them appearing once. Sequencing input: PBMCs. These receptors came from a man between 18 and 29 years old in good health and CMV-seropositive.

The rearrangement links TRBV18 to TRBJ2-7; 11 positions match TRBD1. The V gene's germline CDR1 is KGHSH and CDR2 LQKENI. J was trimmed by 2 bases and V by 6 bases; bases with no gene match: 3. The CDR3 is 14 amino acids. DNA of the CDR3: TGTGCCAGCTCGGGACAGGGGGGAGCCTACGAGCAGTACTTC. It specifies CASSGQGGAYEQYF.

The rearrangement links TRBV15 to TRBJ2-3; 9 nucleotides match TRBD1. Germline trimming cut 1 base from V and 3 bases from J; bases unmatched to any gene: 2. The germline V gene has CDR1 LNHNV and CDR2 YYDKDF (reference sequence). This CDR3 contains 15 residues. In nucleotides, the CDR3 is TGTGCCACCAGCAGAGGGGACAGGGAGACAGATACGCAGTATTTT. This encodes CATSRGDRETDTQYF.

The genes are TRBV5-1 and TRBJ2-1, with 11 nucleotides matching TRBD2. V gave up 7 bases and J gave up 4 bases; unmatched junction bases: 7. The CDR3 has 15 residues. Per germline, CDR1 SGHRS and CDR2 YFSETQ. In DNA, the CDR3 is TGCGCCAGCTTGGGGCTAGCGGGGGGTTACAATGAGCAGTTCTTC. Translated, it gives CASLGLAGGYNEQFF.

The chain joins TRBV6-5 to TRBJ1-6; D remains ambiguous. V was cut by 4 bases and J by 5 bases, with 6 bases left in between. The CDR3 spans 13 residues. In germline, CDR1 is MNHEY, CDR2 SVGAGI. The DNA for the CDR3 is TGTGCCAGCAGTTTCAGCGATAATTCACCCCTCCACTTT. This encodes CASSFSDNSPLHF.

The V call is TRBV6-5, the J call TRBJ2-3, with 9 positions matching TRBD1. V was clipped by 2 bases and J by 1 base; unmatched bases: 1. The germline gives CDR1 MNHEY, CDR2 SVGAGI. The CDR3 has 15 amino acids. CDR3 nucleotides: TGTGCCAGCAGTTACCGGGACAGGGGCACAGATACGCAGTATTTT. It codes for CASSYRDRGTDTQYF.

The chain uses TRBV10-3 and TRBJ1-1, with TRBD1 as a possible D gene (5 bases). V was shortened by 4 bases and J by 4 bases, with 13 bases between the two germline ends. Germline V gives CDR1 ENHRY, CDR2 SYGVKD. The CDR3 is 14 residues long. The CDR3 DNA sequence: TGTGCCATCAGTGGGGGGGGTGACGCCACTGAAGCTTTCTTT. Translation: CAISGGGDATEAFF.

This chain uses TRBV11-2 with TRBJ2-7, with D possibly being TRBD2 (6 bases). The CDR3 is 13 residues long. Trimming shortened V by 0 bases and J by 6 bases, and 9 bases separated the two germline ends. Germline V gives CDR1 SGHAT, CDR2 FQNNGV. CDR3 protein: CASSLERRGEQYF. CDR3 nucleotide sequence: TGTGCCAGCAGCTTAGAAAGGAGGGGCGAGCAGTACTTC.

A few counts support this clone. The genes are TRBV7-6 and TRBJ1-3; 7 positions agree with TRBD1. Trimming at V came to 5 bases and at J to 4 bases, leaving 8 bases not matched to a gene. Looked up from germline, CDR1 is SGHVS and CDR2 is FNYEAQ. The CDR3 runs to 15 residues. The CDR3: CASSPRRTGGNTIYF. The DNA of the CDR3 is TGTGCCAGCAGCCCCCGCCGGACAGGCGGAAACACCATATATTTT.

The CDR3 bases are TGTGCCAGCAGTGAACACTCGGCCGGGGAGCTGTTTTTT. It specifies CASSEHSAGELFF. This chain links TRBV2 with TRBJ2-2; no definite D call. This CDR3 comprises 13 residues. Germline V gene sequence: CDR1 SNHLY, CDR2 FYNNEI. V lost 2 bases and J 6 bases, leaving 7 bases between the germline ends.

The V and J genes are TRBV7-3 and TRBJ2-2; 8 bases map to TRBD2. J lost 1 base, V lost 3 bases, and 4 bases had no gene match. Germline CDR1 SGHTA, CDR2 FQGTGA. The CDR3 sequence is 16 residues long. Written as DNA, the CDR3 is TGTGCCAGCAGCTTGTTAACTAGCGGGAACACCGGGGAGCTGTTTTTT. Translated, it gives CASSLLTSGNTGELFF. Together with reference TRBV7-3 and TRBJ2-2, the CDR3 gives the full variable domain: GAGVSQTPSNKVTEKGKYVELRCDPISGHTALYWYRQSLGQGPEFLIYFQGTGAADDSGLPNDRFFAVRPEGSVSTLKIQRTERGDSAVYLCASSLLTSGNTGELFFGEGSRLTVL.

The genes are TRBV5-6 and TRBJ2-1, with 7 bases aligning to TRBD1. The CDR3 has 15 amino acids. CDR1 and CDR2 (germline): SGHDT, YYEEEE. Germline trimming cut 5 bases from V and 0 bases from J; bases unmatched to any gene: 5. As DNA, the CDR3 is TGTGCCAGCAGTATGGGGACAGCCTCCTACAATGAGCAGTTCTTC. Its translation: CASSMGTASYNEQFF.

The chain is built from TRBV5-8 and TRBJ2-1; D unresolved. The CDR3 spans 13 residues. The germline V gene has CDR1 SGHTS and CDR2 YDEGEE. With 7 bases removed from V and 8 bases from J, the gap between germline ends came to 16 bases. The CDR3 reads CASASTSVYEQFF. As DNA, the CDR3 is TGTGCCAGCGCTTCAACATCCGTCTATGAGCAGTTCTTC. Looking up the rest from reference TRBV5-8 and TRBJ2-1 gives the full variable domain: EAGVTQSPTHLIKTRGQQATLRCSPISGHTSVYWYQQALGLGLQFLLWYDEGEERNRGNFPPRFSGRQFPNYSSELNVNALELEDSALYLCASASTSVYEQFFGPGTRLTVL.

The rearrangement uses TRBV5-4 and TRBJ2-5; 10 nucleotides match TRBD2. Germline CDR1 and CDR2: SGHNT and YYREEE (reference sequence). This CDR3 is 16 amino acids long. The V segment lost 3 bases and the J segment 5 bases; nucleotides outside the gene matches: 10. CDR3 protein: CASSYPSGSGLETQYF. The CDR3 nucleotides read TGTGCCAGCAGCTACCCTAGCGGGAGTGGTTTGGAGACCCAGTACTTC.

This rearrangement joins TRBV30 to TRBJ2-2, with D maybe TRBD1 (6 bases). The V gene's germline CDR1 is GTSNPN and CDR2 SVGIG (reference sequence). CDR3 length equals 13 residues. Trimming took 0 bases from V and 6 from J, leaving 8 bases between them. The CDR3 protein is CAWSVKGAGELFF. CDR3 sequence (DNA): TGTGCCTGGAGTGTAAAGGGGGCCGGGGAGCTGTTTTTT.

There are a few counts of this clone. In DNA form, the CDR3 reads TGTGCCAGCAGCTTGGGAGGGGAAGCTTTCTTT. Translating gives CASSLGGEAFF. The chain employs TRBV5-6 and TRBJ1-1; D gene unclear. The CDR3 length is 11 residues. Germline CDR1 and CDR2: SGHDT and YYEEEE. Trimming removed 0 bases from V and 8 bases from J, with 5 bases in between.

The CDR3 DNA reads TGCGCCAGCAGCCCGCAGGGTGGAAACACCATATATTTT. It codes for CASSPQGGNTIYF. This chain links TRBV5-1 with TRBJ1-3; the D gene is possibly TRBD1 (5 bases). The CDR3 contains 13 residues. V lost 4 bases, J lost 3 bases, and 8 bases lay in between. CDR1 and CDR2 from the germline V gene are SGHRS and YFSETQ.

The chain couples TRBV12-5 to TRBJ2-7; the D is unclear. Germline CDR1 reads LGHNT; CDR2 reads FRNRAP. The CDR3 runs to 14 residues. Trimming pared 4 bases from V and 4 bases from J, leaving 14 bases between. Here the CDR3 reads CASGSGAERYEQYF. CDR3 DNA: TGTGCTAGTGGTTCCGGCGCGGAGAGATACGAGCAGTACTTC.

The genes are TRBV28 and TRBJ1-2, with 8 nucleotides matching TRBD1. Germline trimming cut 5 bases from V and 2 bases from J; bases unmatched to any gene: 10. The CDR3 runs 16 residues. The V gene's germline CDR1 is MDHEN and CDR2 SYDVKM. The CDR3 is CASSPYRGDPNYGYTF. The DNA of the CDR3 is TGTGCCAGCAGTCCTTACAGGGGGGACCCAAACTATGGCTACACCTTC.

This rearrangement joins TRBV4-1 to TRBJ2-1; 16 nucleotides line up with TRBD2. Unmatched junction bases numbered 7, after V lost 1 base and J lost 7 bases. The CDR3 totals 18 residues. CDR1 and CDR2 (germline): MGHRA, YSYEKL. The CDR3 DNA is TGCGCCAGCAGCCAAGCCGGGACTAGCGGGAGGGGAGGTAATGAGCAGTTCTTC. It yields the protein CASSQAGTSGRGGNEQFF.

In DNA form, the CDR3 reads TGTGCCAGCAGCACCCTACCTGATGCAACTAATGAAAAACTGTTTTTT. Translating it yields CASSTLPDATNEKLFF. The chain is built from TRBV9 and TRBJ1-4; D remains ambiguous. The CDR3 extends over 16 amino acids. CDR1 and CDR2 from the germline V gene are SGDLS and YYNGEE. The V gene lost 4 bases and the J gene lost 0 bases, with 13 bases spanning the gap. The full variable domain, with the rest looked up from reference TRBV9 and TRBJ1-4, is DSGVTQTPKHLITATGQRVTLRCSPRSGDLSVYWYQQSLDQGLQFLIQYYNGEERAKGNILERFSAQQFPDLHSELNLSSLELGDSALYFCASSTLPDATNEKLFFGSGTQLSVL.